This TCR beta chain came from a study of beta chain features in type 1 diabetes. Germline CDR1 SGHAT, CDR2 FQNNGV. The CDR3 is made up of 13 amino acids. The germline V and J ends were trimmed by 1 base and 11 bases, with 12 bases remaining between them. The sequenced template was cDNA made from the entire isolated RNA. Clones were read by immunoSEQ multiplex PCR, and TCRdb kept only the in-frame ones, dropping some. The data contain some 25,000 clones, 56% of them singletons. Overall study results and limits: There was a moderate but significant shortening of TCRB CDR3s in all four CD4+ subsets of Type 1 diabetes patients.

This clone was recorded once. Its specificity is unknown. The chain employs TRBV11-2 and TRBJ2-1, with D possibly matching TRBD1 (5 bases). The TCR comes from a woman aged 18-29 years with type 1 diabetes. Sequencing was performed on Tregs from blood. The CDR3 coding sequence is TGTGCCAGCAGCTTAGTGCCAGGGAATAAGCAGTTCTTC. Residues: CASSLVPGNKQFF.